The T cell receptor (beta chain) described here comes from a study of spatial heterogeneity in lung cancer. This clonotype was counted ten times or more. The antigen remains unidentified. CDR3 length: 11 amino acids. The V gene lost 4 bases and the J gene lost 4 bases, with 4 bases spanning the gap. Per the germline V gene, CDR1 is SGHVS and CDR2 is FQNEAQ. Time point noted: sample taken at primary tumor resection. Researchers sequenced whole RNA taken from tumor, nontumor lung or frozen PBMC without sorting. All TCR cDNA molecules were individually tagged with a unique molecular identifier. TCRdb independently ran MiXCR on the 5' RACE reads; one entry per CDR3 protein. The profile covers about 92,000 distinct CDR3 sequences, with approximately 12% appearing a single time and over 40% taken by the ten largest. Whole-study findings and limits: Circulating ubiquitous expanded tumor TCRs were observed more frequently at resection than at follow-up.

Specimen: PBMCs, collected at surgery. The sequence was obtained from a male donor with early-stage non-small cell lung cancer. The chain carries TRBV7-8 and TRBJ1-1, with D unclear. The CDR3 bases are TGTGCCAGCAGCTCCATCACTGAAGCTTTCTTT. This encodes CASSSITEAFF.